The T cell receptor beta chain described here comes from a study of shared clonotypes between healthy human individuals. At the level of the study: Donor ages ranged 18 to 49 years: a couple of women, a few men.

The repertoire was sequenced with immunoSEQ multiplex PCR; TCRdb's copy has only in-frame clones and lacks some. The data contain around 2,000,000 clones, roughly 94% of them singletons. Notes on this clone: Antigen specificity is unknown. Other nucleotide sequences in the sample specify the same CDR3.

Terminally differentiated effector memory CD45RA+ cells were left out of the naive CD8 fraction, which was CD45RO-negative and positively selected for CCR7. J was trimmed by 3 bases and V by 3 bases; bases with no gene match: 2. The CDR3 covers 13 residues. CDR1 MNHNS and CDR2 SASEGT come from the germline V gene. Study outcomes and limitations: Naive subsets tended to show greater estimated richness than memory subsets.

The receptor comes from a man between 18 and 29 years old in good health. The chain uses TRBV6-1 and TRBJ2-7; 7 bases match TRBD1. The sample taken for sequencing was naive CD8+ T cells sorted from blood. The CDR3 loop reads CASSEGQNYEQYF. The CDR3 region has the DNA TGTGCCAGCAGTGAGGGACAGAACTACGAGCAGTACTTC.